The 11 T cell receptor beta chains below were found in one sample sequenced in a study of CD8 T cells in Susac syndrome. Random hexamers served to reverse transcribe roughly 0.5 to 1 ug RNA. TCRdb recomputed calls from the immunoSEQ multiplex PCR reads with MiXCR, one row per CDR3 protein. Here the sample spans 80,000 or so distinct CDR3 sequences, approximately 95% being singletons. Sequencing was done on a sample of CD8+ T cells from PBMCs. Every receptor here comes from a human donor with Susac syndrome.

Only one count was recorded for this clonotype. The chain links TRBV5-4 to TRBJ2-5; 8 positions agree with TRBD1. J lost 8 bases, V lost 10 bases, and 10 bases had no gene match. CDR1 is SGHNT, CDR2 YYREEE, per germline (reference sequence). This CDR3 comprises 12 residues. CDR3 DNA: TGTGCCGGAGGAGACAGGGGTTATACCCAGTACTTC. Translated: CAGGDRGYTQYF.

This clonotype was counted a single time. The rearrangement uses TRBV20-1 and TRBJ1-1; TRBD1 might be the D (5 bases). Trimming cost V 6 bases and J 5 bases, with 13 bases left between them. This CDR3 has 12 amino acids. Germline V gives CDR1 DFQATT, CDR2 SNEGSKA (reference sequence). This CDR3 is CSAPTGRTEAFF. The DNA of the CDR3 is TGCAGTGCACCTACGGGACGGACTGAAGCTTTCTTT.

The CDR3 nucleotides read TGTGCCAGCAGTCGCACGGAGGGGGCGAACACTGAAGCTTTCTTT. Translating it yields CASSRTEGANTEAFF. V usage is TRBV7-9 and J usage is TRBJ1-1, with TRBD1 matching over 7 bases. Trimming cost V 6 bases and J 1 base; bases outside gene matches: 8. Per germline, CDR1 SEHNR and CDR2 FQNEAQ (reference sequence). This CDR3 has 15 amino acids.

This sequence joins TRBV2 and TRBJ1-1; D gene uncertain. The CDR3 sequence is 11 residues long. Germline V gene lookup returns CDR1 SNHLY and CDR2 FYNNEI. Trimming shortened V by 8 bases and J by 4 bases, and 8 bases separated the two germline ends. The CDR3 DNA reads TGTGCCAGCCCTATCAGCACTGAAGCTTTCTTT. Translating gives CASPISTEAFF.

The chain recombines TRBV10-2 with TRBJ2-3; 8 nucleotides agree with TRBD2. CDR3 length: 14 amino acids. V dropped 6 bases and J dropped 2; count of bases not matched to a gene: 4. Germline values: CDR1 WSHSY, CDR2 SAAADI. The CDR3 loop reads CASSRGGTTDTQYF. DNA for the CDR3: TGCGCCAGCAGCCGCGGGGGGACCACAGATACGCAGTATTTT.

CDR3 protein: CSAIAGGPTDTQYF. CDR3 in DNA: TGCAGTGCTATAGCGGGGGGTCCCACAGATACGCAGTATTTT. The chain employs TRBV20-1 and TRBJ2-3; TRBD2 matches at 10 bases. This CDR3 is built from 14 residues. V lost 4 bases and J lost 2; bases outside the gene matches: 3. Germline CDR1 DFQATT, CDR2 SNEGSKA (reference sequence).

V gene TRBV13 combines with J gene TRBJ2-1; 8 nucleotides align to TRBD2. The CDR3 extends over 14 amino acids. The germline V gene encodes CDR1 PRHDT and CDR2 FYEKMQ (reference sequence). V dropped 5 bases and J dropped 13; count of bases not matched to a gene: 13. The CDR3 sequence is CASSPRGAGEGQFF. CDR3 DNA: TGTGCCAGCAGCCCCCGGGGAGCGGGGGAGGGACAGTTCTTC. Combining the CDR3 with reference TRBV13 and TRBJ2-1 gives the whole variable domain AAGVIQSPRHLIKEKRETATLKCYPIPRHDTVYWYQQGPGQDPQFLISFYEKMQSDKGSIPDRFSAQQFSDYHSELNMSSLELGDSALYFCASSPRGAGEGQFFGPGTRLTVL.

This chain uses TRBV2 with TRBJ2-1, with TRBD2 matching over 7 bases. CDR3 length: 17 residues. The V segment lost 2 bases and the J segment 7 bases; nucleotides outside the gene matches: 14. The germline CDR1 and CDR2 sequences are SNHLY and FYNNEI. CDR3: CASSEFLDRGEVNEQFF. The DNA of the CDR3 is TGTGCCAGCAGTGAATTTTTGGATCGGGGGGAGGTGAATGAGCAGTTCTTC.

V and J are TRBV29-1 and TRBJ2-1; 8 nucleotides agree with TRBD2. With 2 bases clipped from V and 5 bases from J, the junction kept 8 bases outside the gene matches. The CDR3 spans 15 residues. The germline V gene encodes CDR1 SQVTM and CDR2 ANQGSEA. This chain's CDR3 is CSVETLAGRNNEQFF. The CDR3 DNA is TGCAGCGTTGAAACTCTAGCGGGTAGGAACAATGAGCAGTTCTTC.

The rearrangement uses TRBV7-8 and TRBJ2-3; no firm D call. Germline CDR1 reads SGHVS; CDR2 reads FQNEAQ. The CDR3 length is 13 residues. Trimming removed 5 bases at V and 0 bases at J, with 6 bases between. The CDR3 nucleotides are TGTGCCAGCAGCGCCGAGAGCACAGATACGCAGTATTTT. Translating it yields CASSAESTDTQYF.

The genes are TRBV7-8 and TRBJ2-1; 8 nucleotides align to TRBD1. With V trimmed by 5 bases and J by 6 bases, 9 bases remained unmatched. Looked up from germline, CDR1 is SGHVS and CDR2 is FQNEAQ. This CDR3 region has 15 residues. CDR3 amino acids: CASSPRTGSTNEQFF. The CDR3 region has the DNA TGTGCCAGCAGCCCCCGGACAGGGAGTACCAATGAGCAGTTCTTC.